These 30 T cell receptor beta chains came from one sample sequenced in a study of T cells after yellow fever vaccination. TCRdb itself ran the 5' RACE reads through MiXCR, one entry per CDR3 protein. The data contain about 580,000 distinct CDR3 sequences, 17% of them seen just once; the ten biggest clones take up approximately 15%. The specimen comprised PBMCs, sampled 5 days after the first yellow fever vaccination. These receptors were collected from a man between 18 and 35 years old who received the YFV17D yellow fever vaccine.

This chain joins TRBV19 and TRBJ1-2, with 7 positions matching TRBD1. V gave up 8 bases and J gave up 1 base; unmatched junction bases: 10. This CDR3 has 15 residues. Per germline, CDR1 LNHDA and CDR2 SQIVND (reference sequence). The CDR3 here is CASYEQGDLNYGYTF. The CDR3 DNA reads TGTGCCAGTTACGAGCAGGGGGACCTTAACTATGGCTACACCTTC.

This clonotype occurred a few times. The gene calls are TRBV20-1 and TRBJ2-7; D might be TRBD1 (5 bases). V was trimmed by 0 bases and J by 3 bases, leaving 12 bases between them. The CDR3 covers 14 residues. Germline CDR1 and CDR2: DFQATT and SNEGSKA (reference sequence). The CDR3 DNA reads TGCAGTGCTAGAGATCCGGACACCTTCTACGAGCAGTACGTC. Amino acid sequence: CSARDPDTFYEQYV.

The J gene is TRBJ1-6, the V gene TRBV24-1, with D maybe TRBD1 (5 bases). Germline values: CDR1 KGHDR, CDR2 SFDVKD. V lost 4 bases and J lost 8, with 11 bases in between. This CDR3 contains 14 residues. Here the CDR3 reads CATSEPGLHSPLHF. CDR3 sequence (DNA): TGTGCCACCAGTGAACCAGGGTTGCATTCACCCCTCCACTTT.

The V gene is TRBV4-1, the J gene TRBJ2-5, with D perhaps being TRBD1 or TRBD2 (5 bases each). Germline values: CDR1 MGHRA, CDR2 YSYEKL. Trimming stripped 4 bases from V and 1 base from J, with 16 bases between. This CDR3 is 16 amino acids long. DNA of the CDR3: TGCGCCAGCAGCCTTCACACTGCAGGGAGCCAAGAGACCCAGTACTTC. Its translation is CASSLHTAGSQETQYF.

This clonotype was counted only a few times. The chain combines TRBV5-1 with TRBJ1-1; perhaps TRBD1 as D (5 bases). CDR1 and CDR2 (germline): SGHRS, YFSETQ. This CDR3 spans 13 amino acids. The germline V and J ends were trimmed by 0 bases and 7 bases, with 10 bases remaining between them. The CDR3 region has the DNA TGCGCCAGCAGCTTGGCTGGGGCGTATGAAGCTTTCTTT. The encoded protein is CASSLAGAYEAFF.

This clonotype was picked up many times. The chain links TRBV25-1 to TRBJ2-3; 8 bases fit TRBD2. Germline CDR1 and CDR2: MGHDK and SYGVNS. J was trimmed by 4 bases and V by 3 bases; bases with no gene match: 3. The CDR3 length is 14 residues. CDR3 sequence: CASSDLSGADTQYF. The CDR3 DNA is TGTGCCAGCAGTGATCTTAGCGGGGCAGATACGCAGTATTTT.

CDR3 DNA: TGCGCCAGCAGCCAAATCGCAGGAACGATGAATGAGCAGTTCTTC. Protein product: CASSQIAGTMNEQFF. The rearrangement joins TRBV4-1 to TRBJ2-1; D unclear. CDR1 MGHRA and CDR2 YSYEKL come from the germline V gene. V dropped 2 bases and J dropped 7 bases, with 15 bases sitting between them. The CDR3 loop spans 15 amino acids.

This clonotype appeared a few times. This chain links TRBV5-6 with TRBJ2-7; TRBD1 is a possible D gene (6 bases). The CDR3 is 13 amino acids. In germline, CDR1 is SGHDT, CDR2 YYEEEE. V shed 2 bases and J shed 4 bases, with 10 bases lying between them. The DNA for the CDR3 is TGTGCCAGCAGCTTACCGACAGGATACGAGCAGTACGTC. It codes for CASSLPTGYEQYV.

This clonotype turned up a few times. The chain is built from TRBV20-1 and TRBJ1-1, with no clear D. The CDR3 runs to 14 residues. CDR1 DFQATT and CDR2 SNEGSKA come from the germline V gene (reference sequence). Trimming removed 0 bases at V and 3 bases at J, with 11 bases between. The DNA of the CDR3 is TGCAGTGCTAGAGATATCAACAAGGACACTGAAGCTTTCTTT. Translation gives CSARDINKDTEAFF.

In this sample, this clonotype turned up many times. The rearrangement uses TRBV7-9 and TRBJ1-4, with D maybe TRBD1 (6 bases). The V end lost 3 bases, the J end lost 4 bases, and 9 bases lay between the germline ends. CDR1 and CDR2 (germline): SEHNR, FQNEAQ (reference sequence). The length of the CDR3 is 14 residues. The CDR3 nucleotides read TGTGCCAGCAGCTTGAACAGGGATAATGAAAAACTGTTTTTT. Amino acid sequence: CASSLNRDNEKLFF.

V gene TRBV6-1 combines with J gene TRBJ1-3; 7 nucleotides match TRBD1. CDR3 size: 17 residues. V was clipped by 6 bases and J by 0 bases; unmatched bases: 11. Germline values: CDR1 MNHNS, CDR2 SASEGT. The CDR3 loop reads CASRIGQATYSGNTIYF. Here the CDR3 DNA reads TGTGCCAGCAGGATCGGACAGGCCACTTACTCTGGAAACACCATATATTTT.

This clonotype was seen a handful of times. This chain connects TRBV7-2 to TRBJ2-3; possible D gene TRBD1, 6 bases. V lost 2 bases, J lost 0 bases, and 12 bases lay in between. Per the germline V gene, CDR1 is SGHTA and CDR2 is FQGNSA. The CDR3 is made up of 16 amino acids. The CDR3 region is CASSLRPQGSTDTQYF. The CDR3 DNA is TGTGCCAGCAGCTTACGGCCCCAGGGGAGCACAGATACGCAGTATTTT. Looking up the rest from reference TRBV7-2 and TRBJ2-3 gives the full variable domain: GAGVSQSPSNKVTEKGKDVELRCDPISGHTALYWYRQSLGQGLEFLIYFQGNSAPDKSGLPSDRFSAERTGGSVSTLTIQRTQQEDSAVYLCASSLRPQGSTDTQYFGPGTRLTVL.

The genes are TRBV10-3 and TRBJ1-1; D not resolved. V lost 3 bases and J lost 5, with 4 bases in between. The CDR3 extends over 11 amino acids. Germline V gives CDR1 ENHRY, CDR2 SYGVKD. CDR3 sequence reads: CAISDQTEAFF. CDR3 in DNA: TGTGCCATCAGTGACCAGACTGAAGCTTTCTTT.

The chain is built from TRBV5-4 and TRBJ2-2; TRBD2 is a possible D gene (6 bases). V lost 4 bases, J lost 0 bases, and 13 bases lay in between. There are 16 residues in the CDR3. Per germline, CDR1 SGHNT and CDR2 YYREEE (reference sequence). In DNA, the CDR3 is TGTGCCAGCAGCCCTTCAGCGGGTGCGAACACCGGGGAGCTGTTTTTT. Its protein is CASSPSAGANTGELFF.

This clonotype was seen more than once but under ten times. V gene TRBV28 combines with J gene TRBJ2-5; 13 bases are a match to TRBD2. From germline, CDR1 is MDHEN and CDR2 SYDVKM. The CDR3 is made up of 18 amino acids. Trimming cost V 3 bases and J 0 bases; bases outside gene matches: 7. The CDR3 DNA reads TGTGCCAGCAGTTTTCCTGGGACTAGCGGGGATTACCAAGAGACCCAGTACTTC. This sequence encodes CASSFPGTSGDYQETQYF.

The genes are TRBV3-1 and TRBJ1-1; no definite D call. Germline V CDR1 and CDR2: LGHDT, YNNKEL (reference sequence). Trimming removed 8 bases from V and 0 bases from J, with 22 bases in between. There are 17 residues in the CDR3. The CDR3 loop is CASGERFPRAMNTEAFF. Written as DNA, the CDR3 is TGTGCCAGCGGGGAGAGGTTCCCGAGGGCCATGAACACTGAAGCTTTCTTT.

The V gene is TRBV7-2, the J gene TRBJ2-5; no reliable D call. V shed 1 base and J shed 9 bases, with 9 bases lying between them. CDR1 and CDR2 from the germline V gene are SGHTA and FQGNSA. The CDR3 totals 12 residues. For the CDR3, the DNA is TGTGCCAGCAGCTTAGAAATACGGCCCCAGTACTTC. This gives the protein CASSLEIRPQYF.

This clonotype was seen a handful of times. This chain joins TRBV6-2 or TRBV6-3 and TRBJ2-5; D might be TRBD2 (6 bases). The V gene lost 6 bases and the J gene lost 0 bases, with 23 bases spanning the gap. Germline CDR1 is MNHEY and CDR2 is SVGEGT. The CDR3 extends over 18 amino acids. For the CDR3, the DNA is TGTGCCAGCAGACCCGGGACTCTCAACCCAAGACACCAAGAGACCCAGTACTTC. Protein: CASRPGTLNPRHQETQYF.

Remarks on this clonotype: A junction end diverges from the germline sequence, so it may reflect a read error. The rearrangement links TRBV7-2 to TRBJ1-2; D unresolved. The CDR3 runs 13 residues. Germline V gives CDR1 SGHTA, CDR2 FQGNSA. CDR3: CASSLAANYCYTF. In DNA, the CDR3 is TGTGCCAGCAGCTTGGCAGCTAACTATTGCTACACCTTC.

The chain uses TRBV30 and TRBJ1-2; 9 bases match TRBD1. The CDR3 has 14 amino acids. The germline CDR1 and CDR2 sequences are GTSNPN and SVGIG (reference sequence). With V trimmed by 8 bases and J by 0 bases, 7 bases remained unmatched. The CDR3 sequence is CARHDRGSNYGYTF. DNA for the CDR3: TGTGCCCGCCACGACAGGGGGTCTAACTATGGCTACACCTTC.

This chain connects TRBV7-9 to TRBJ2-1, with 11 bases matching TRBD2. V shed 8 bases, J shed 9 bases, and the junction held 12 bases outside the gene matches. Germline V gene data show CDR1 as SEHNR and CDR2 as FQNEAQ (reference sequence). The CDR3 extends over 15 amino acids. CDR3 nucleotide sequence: TGTGCCAGCGGCAGGGGATTAGCGGGGGGGATTGAGCAGTTCTTC. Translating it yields CASGRGLAGGIEQFF.

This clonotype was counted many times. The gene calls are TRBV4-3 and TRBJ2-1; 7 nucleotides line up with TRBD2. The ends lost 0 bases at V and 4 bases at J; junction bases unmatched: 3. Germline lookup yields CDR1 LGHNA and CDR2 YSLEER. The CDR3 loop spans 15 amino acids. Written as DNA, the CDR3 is TGCGCCAGCAGCCAAGATGGGGGGGTTTACAATGAGCAGTTCTTC. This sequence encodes CASSQDGGVYNEQFF.

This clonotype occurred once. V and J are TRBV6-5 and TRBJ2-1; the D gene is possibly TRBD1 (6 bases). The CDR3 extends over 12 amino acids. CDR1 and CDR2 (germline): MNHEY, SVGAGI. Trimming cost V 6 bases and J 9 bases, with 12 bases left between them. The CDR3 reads CASSFLGGEQFF. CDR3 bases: TGTGCCAGCAGCTTTCTAGGGGGTGAGCAGTTCTTC.

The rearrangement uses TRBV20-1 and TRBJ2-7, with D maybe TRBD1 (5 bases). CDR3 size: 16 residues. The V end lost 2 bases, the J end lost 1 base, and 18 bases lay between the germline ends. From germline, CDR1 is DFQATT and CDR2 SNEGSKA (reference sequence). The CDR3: CSARSLQGPDSYEQYF. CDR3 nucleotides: TGCAGTGCTAGAAGCCTCCAGGGCCCCGATTCCTACGAGCAGTACTTC.

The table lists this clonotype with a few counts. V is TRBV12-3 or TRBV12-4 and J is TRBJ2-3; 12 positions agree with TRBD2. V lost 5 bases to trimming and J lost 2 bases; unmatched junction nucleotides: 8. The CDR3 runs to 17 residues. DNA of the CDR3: TGTGCCAGCAGTCCCGGGGGACTAGCGGGCGCCACAGATACGCAGTATTTT. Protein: CASSPGGLAGATDTQYF.

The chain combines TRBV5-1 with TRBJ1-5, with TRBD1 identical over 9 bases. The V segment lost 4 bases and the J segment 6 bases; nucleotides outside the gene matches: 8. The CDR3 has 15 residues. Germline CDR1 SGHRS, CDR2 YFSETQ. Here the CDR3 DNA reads TGCGCCAGCAGCCCTGGGACAGGGAGTGTTCAGCCCCAGCATTTT. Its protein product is CASSPGTGSVQPQHF.

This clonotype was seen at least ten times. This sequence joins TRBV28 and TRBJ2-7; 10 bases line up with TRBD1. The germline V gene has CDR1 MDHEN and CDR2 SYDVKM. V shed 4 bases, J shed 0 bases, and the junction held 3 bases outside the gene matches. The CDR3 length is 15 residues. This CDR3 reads CASSSTGGSSYEQYV. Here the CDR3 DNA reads TGTGCCAGCAGTTCGACAGGGGGCAGCTCCTACGAGCAGTACGTC.

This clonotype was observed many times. The CDR3 nucleotides read TGTGCCAGCAGCTTTACAGGGACCTACGAGCAGTACGTC. Translating gives CASSFTGTYEQYV. This chain connects TRBV7-8 to TRBJ2-7; possible D gene TRBD1, 6 bases. The CDR3 contains 13 residues. Germline V gene lookup returns CDR1 SGHVS and CDR2 FQNEAQ. V was cut by 3 bases and J by 2 bases, with 8 bases left in between.

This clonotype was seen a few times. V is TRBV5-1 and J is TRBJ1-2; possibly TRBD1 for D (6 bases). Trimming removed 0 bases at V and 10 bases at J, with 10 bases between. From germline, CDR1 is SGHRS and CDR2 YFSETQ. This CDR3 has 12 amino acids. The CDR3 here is CASSLGGRDYTF. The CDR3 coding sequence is TGCGCCAGCAGCTTGGGGGGGCGAGACTACACCTTC. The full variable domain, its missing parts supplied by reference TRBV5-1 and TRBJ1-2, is KAGVTQTPRYLIKTRGQQVTLSCSPISGHRSVSWYQQTPGQGLQFLFEYFSETQRNKGNFPGRFSGRQFSNSRSEMNVSTLELGDSALYLCASSLGGRDYTFGSGTRLTVV.

CDR3 sequence (DNA): TGTGCCAGCAGTTACCTGTTCCCCACTGAAGCTTTCTTT. Its protein is CASSYLFPTEAFF. The V call is TRBV6-6, the J call TRBJ1-1; D is ambiguous. This CDR3 contains 13 residues. Germline values: CDR1 MNHNY, CDR2 SVGAGI (reference sequence). The ends were cut back, 2 bases at V and 4 bases at J, with 8 bases in the middle.